This T cell receptor (beta chain) was captured by sequencing in a study of T cells in Graves' hyperthyroidism and ophthalmopathy (dated by TCRdb to the late 2010s). Regarding the complete study: Peripheral blood samples were taken at initial diagnosis, before any treatment was given. TCR V-J signatures able to tell the groups apart were searched for in a discovery cohort of approximately 95 patients, of whom 43 had Graves' ophthalmopathy and about 60 had stable Graves' hyperthyroidism. Prospective prediction of ophthalmopathy was tested in an independent validation cohort consisting of some 19 hyperthyroidism patients and over 15 patients who later progressed to ophthalmopathy. The 95 to 100 discovery patients were randomly split 7:3 into training and test sets. In addition, the study compared T-cell repertoires in thyroid tissue and in blood from five or six Graves' hyperthyroidism patients. After sampling, hyperthyroidism patients received methimazole starting at 30 mg daily, and ophthalmopathy patients received high-dose intravenous methylprednisolone. The paper describes TCR Vbeta CDR3 sequencing of 135 peripheral blood samples, made up of about 41 ophthalmopathy patients, more than 70 hyperthyroidism patients and approximately 17 progressor patients. Broader findings and caveats from the paper: Sample size was not statistically predetermined, and investigators were not blinded to group allocation. In cross-validation, a model built on a 13 V-J signature told ophthalmopathy apart from stable hyperthyroidism with about 90% sensitivity and about 81% specificity, and in testing the same model reached 80%/75%. Most expanded thyroid clonotypes (frequency above 0.001) were also detected in blood, suggesting blood repertoires may reflect thyroid immune responses. In validation, the model predicted progression to ophthalmopathy a median of about 5.9 months before onset, with 70% to 71% sensitivity and about 72% specificity.

The CDR3, from cysteine to phenylalanine, totals 15 residues. The CDR3 DNA has 45 bases and is translated from base 1. CDR1 and CDR2, per the germline V gene, are MGHRA and YSYEKL. Between the V and J ends, shortened by 3 bases and 0 bases respectively, the junction contains 11 bases. Ophthalmopathy patients had moderately to severely active disease, with a Clinical Activity Score of 3 or more, a NOSPECS grade of 4 or more, and a disease duration of less than 3 months. The study excluded patients with uncontrolled infections, other autoimmune diseases, pregnancy or lactation. Diagnoses were based on clinical symptoms, serum thyroxine and TRAb, thyroid ultrasound and orbital computed tomography. PBMCs were separated from 10 ml of fresh peripheral blood using Ficoll-Paque density gradient centrifugation. Trizol reagent was used to extract total RNA, and RNA quality was then checked on an Agilent 2100 Bioanalyzer.

In this sample, this clonotype turned up many times. Its antigen is still unknown. Base qualities were left out, and no much larger clone turns up one base away. The TCR beta CDR3 regions were amplified from the RNA transcripts. The first round of RT-PCR for the TCR CDR3 was performed with the HTBI primer set and the Qiagen OneStep RT-PCR kit. Libraries were constructed in a second round of multiplex PCR, after which size selection and purification were performed. Paired-end sequencing of the libraries was performed with 100 bp reads on an Illumina HiSeq2000. As for the authors' bioinformatics: SOAPnuke was used to process the raw data, removing reads that contained adapters or uncalled bases, had a mean Phred below 15, or lacked an exact match to the constant primer or identifier. COPE v1.2.5 was used to merge the high-quality paired reads, and each unique nucleotide sequence was defined as a clonotype. MiTCR v1.1 was used to align clonotypes to the IMGT TRBV, TRBD and TRBJ reference segments. Only V-J combinations with frequency above 0.0001, covering 99.2% of repertoires, were analysed. The TCS score was defined as F50 (clonal expansion) divided by E x V (chaos), with BLOSUM62-based TCRdist calculated between CDR3 peptides within each V-J. Welch's t-statistics and random forest reduced around 510 V-J features to 13, which were used in a naive Bayes classifier (R e1071). Thyroid-blood repertoire similarity was quantified with the Morisita-Horn index. TCRdb reprocessing: public reads trimmed at Q25 with fastp, clones called with MiXCR, in-frame beta chains kept. Rows with a matching CDR3 protein are joined into one entry that keeps the most common DNA and genes. TCRdb assigned the V and J calls; the authors' analysis was not used. The sample records fewer than 650,000 distinct CDR3 sequences, roughly 14% of which are singletons. Together, the top ten hold about 4.5% of the sample.

Sequenced material: blood. This clonotype originated in a woman between 40 and 50 years old with Graves' ophthalmopathy. This chain is built from TRBV4-1 and TRBJ1-2; no D segment can be confidently identified. In nucleotides, the sequence is TGCGCCAGCAGCCAGGAGGACCTAGCTAACTATGGCTACACCTTC. It translates as CASSQEDLANYGYTF.